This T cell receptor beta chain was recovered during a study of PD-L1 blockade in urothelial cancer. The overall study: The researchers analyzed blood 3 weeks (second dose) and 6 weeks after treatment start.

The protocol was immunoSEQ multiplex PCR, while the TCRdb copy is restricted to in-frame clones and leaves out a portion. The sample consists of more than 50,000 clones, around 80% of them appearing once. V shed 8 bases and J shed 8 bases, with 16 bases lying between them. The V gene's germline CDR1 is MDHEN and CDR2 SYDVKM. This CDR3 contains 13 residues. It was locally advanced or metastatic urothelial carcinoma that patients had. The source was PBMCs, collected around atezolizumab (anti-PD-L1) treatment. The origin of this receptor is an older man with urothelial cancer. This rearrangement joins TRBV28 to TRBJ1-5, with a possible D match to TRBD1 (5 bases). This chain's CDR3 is CASGGSLREPQHF. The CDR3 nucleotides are TGTGCCAGCGGGGGGAGCCTCAGAGAGCCCCAGCATTTT.